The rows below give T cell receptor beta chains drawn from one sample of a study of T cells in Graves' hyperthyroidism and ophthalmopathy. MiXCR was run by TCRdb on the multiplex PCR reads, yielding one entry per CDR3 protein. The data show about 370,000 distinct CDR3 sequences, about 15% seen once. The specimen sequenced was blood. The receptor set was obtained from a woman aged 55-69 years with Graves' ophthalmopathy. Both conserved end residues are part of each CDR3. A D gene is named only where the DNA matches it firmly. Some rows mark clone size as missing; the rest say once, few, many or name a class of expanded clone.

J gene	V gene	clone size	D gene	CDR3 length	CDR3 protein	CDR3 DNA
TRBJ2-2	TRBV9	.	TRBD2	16	CASSVISGMNTGELFF	TGTGCCAGCAGCGTAATTAGCGGGATGAACACCGGGGAGCTGTTTTTT
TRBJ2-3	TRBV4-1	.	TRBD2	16	CASSQEGSGSPDTQYF	TGCGCCAGCAGCCAAGAAGGGAGCGGGAGTCCAGATACGCAGTATTTT
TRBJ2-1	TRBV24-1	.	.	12	CATSNLEGEQFF	TGTGCCACCAGTAATTTAGAGGGTGAGCAGTTCTTC
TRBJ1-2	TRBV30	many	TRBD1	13	CAYRGRLSYGYTF	TGTGCCTACAGGGGTCGATTGAGCTATGGCTACACCTTC
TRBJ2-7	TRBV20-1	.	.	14	CSALPGQDRYEQYF	TGCAGTGCTTTACCAGGTCAGGACAGATACGAGCAGTACTTC
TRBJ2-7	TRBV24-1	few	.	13	CATSDAGAGEQYF	TGTGCCACCAGTGATGCGGGTGCGGGCGAGCAGTACTTC
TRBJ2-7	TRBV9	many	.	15	CASSVDGTASYEQYF	TGTGCCAGCAGCGTAGACGGGACCGCTTCCTACGAGCAGTACTTC
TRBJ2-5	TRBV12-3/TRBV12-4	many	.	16	CASSLVRWPDQETQYF	TGTGCCAGCAGTTTAGTCCGCTGGCCAGATCAAGAGACCCAGTACTTC
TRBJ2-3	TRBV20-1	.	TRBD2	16	CSARDSLAGGLDTQYF	TGCAGTGCTAGAGATAGCCTAGCGGGAGGGCTAGATACGCAGTATTTT
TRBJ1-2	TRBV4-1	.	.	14	CASHRPGRGYGYTF	TGCGCCAGCCACCGGCCCGGACGTGGCTATGGCTACACCTTC
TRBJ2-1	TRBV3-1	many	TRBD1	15	CASSPGQGKGNEQFF	TGTGCCAGCAGCCCGGGACAGGGGAAAGGGAATGAGCAGTTCTTC
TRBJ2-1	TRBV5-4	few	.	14	CASSLRQEGGEQFF	TGTGCCAGCAGCTTGAGGCAGGAGGGTGGTGAGCAGTTCTTC
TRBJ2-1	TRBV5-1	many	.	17	CASSLGGGALQYNEQFF	TGCGCCAGCAGCTTGGGAGGGGGGGCCCTACAATACAATGAGCAGTTCTTC
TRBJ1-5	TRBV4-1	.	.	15	CASSLRPGLGQPQHF	TGCGCCAGCAGCCTAAGGCCGGGGCTAGGACAGCCCCAGCATTTT
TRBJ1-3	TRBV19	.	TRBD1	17	CASGRRDRGRYGNTIYF	TGTGCCTCTGGTCGCCGGGACAGGGGGCGATACGGAAACACCATATATTTT
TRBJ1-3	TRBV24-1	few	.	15	CATSDPGQSGNTIYF	TGTGCCACCAGTGATCCAGGGCAGTCTGGAAACACCATATATTTT
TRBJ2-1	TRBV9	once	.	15	CASSESANSFNEQFF	TGTGCCAGCAGCGAGTCCGCGAACTCCTTCAATGAGCAGTTCTTC
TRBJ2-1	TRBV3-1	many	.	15	CASSAHRAAYNEQFF	TGTGCCAGCAGCGCCCACAGAGCGGCCTACAATGAGCAGTTCTTC
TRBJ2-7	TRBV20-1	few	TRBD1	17	CSAATGGASSGIYEQYF	TGCAGTGCCGCGACAGGGGGCGCTTCTAGCGGTATCTACGAGCAGTACTTC
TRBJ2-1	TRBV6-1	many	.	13	CASKRDTYNEQFF	TGTGCCAGCAAACGGGACACGTACAATGAGCAGTTCTTC
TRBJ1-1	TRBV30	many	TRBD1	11	CAWTDRGEAFF	TGTGCCTGGACGGACAGGGGGGAAGCTTTCTTT
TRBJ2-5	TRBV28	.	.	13	CASSLYIQETQYF	TGTGCCAGCAGTTTGTACATCCAAGAGACCCAGTACTTC
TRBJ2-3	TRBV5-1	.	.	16	CASSLVALQSTDTQYF	TGCGCCAGCAGCTTGGTGGCTCTCCAAAGCACAGATACGCAGTATTTT
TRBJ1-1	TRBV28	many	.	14	CASTPPGIVTEAFF	TGTGCCAGCACCCCGCCGGGGATAGTCACTGAAGCTTTCTTT
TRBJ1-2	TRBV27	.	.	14	CASSLVTGVDGYTF	TGTGCCAGCAGTCTCGTGACTGGGGTGGACGGCTACACCTTC
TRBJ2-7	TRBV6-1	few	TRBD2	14	CASRATSGPYEQYF	TGTGCCAGCAGAGCGACTAGCGGTCCCTACGAGCAGTACTTC
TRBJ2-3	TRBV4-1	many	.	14	CASSQPPQGDTQYF	TGCGCCAGCAGCCAACCGCCCCAGGGGGATACGCAGTATTTT
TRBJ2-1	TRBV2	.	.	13	CASSEDADNEQFF	TGTGCCAGCAGTGAAGACGCCGACAATGAGCAGTTCTTC
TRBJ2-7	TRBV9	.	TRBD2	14	CASSDGGRASEQYF	TGTGCCAGCAGCGATGGCGGGAGGGCCTCCGAGCAGTACTTC
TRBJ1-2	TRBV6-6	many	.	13	CASSYSRGLGYTF	TGTGCCAGCAGTTACTCTCGGGGTCTTGGCTACACCTTC
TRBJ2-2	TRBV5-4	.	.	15	CASSANQMNTGEPFF	TGTGCCAGCAGCGCTAACCAGATGAACACCGGGGAGCCGTTTTTT
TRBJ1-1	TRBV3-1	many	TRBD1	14	CASSKTDRARGAFF	TGTGCCAGCAGCAAGACCGACAGGGCCAGGGGAGCTTTCTTT
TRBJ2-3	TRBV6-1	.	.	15	CASREGGRHTDTQYF	TGTGCCAGCAGGGAAGGTGGCAGACACACAGATACGCAGTATTTT
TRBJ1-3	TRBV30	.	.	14	CAWSSGRSGNTIYF	TGTGCCTGGAGTTCCGGAAGATCTGGAAACACCATATATTTT
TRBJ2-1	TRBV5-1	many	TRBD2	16	CASRPAGTSSYNEQFF	TGCGCCAGCAGACCTGCCGGGACTAGCTCCTACAATGAGCAGTTCTTC
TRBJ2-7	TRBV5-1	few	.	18	CASSLAPTASGARDEQYF	TGCGCCAGCAGCTTGGCGCCTACTGCCTCAGGGGCGCGGGACGAGCAGTACTTC
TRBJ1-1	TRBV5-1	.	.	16	CASSLRVGQTNTEAFF	TGCGCCAGCAGCTTGAGAGTCGGACAAACGAACACTGAAGCTTTCTTT
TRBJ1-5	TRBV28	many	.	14	CASSFLQRNQPQHF	TGTGCCAGCAGTTTCCTCCAGCGTAATCAGCCCCAGCATTTT
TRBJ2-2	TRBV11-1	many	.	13	CASSSQGTGELFF	TGTGCCAGCAGCTCACAGGGTACCGGGGAGCTGTTTTTT
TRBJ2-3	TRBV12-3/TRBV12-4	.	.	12	CASSSPWDTQYF	TGTGCCAGCAGCTCCCCTTGGGATACGCAGTATTTT